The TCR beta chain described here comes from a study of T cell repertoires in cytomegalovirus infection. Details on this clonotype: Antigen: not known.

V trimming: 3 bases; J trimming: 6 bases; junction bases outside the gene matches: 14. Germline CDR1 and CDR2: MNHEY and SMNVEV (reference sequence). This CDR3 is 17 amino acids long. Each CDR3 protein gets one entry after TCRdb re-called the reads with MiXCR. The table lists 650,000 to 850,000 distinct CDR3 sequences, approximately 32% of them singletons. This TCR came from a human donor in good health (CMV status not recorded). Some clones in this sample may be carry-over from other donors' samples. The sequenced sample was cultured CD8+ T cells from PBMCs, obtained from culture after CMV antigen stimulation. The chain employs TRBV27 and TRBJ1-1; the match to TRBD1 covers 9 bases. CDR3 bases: TGTGCCAGCAGTTTTACGCCGGGACAGGGAAGAAGTGCTGAAGCTTTCTTT. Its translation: CASSFTPGQGRSAEAFF.